This T cell receptor (beta chain) originates from a study of blood T cell repertoires in COVID-19. Study-level background: PBMCs, B-cell-depleted T cells, or T cells provided the cDNA or gDNA that made up the material.

Source study methods: Reference gene primer amplification gave estimated nucleated cell counts. Measured with immunoSEQ multiplex PCR; TCRdb has only the in-frame clones, and not every one. From that table come the V and J calls and clone size; the DNA was used to work out D and trimming. The table has a few hundred thousand clones, 88% seen once; the top ten hold less than 10%. The junction had 8 bases not matched to a gene; V was cut back by 3 bases and J by 2 bases. The CDR3 is 16 amino acids. CDR1 and CDR2 (germline): SGHNT, YYREEE (reference sequence). The sequenced sample consisted of peripheral blood. This chain uses TRBV5-4 with TRBJ2-7, with TRBD2 matching over 10 bases. The clonotype comes from a man aged 18 to 30 with active or convalescent COVID-19. The CDR3 DNA reads as TGTGCCAGCAGCTCCGGGTCCCTAGCGGGGGCCTACGAGCAGTACTTC. It yields the protein CASSSGSLAGAYEQYF.